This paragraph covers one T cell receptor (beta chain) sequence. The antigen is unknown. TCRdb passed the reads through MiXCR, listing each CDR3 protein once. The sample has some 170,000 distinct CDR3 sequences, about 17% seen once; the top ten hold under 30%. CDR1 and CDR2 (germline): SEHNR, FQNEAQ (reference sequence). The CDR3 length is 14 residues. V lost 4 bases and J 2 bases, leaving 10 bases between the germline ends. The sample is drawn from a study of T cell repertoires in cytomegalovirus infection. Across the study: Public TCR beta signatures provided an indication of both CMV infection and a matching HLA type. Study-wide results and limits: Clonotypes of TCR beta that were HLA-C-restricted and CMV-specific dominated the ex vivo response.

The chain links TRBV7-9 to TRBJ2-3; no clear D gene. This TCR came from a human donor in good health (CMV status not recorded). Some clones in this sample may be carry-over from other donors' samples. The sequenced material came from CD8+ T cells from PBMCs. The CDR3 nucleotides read TGTGCCAGCAGCTCTGGGCGTTCCACAGATACGCAGTATTTT. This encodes CASSSGRSTDTQYF.